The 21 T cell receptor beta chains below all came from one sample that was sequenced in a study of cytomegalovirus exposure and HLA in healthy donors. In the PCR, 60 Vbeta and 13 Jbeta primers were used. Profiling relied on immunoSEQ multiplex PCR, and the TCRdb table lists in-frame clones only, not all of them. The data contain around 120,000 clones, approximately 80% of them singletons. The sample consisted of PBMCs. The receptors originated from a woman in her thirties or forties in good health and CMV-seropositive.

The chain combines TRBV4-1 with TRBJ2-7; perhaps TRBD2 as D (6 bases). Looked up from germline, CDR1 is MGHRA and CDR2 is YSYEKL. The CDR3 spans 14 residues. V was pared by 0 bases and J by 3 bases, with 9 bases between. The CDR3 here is CASSQDSGFYEQYF. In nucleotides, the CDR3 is TGCGCCAGCAGCCAAGACAGCGGGTTCTACGAGCAGTACTTC.

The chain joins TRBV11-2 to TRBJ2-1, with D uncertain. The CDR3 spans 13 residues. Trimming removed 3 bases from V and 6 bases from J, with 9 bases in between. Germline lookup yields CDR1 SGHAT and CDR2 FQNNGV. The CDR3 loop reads CASSFYSRNEQFF. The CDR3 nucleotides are TGTGCCAGCAGCTTCTATTCCCGCAATGAGCAGTTCTTC.

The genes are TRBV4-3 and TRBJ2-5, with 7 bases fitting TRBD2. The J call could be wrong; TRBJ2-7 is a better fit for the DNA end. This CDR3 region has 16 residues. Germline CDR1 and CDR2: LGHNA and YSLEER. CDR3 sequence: CASSPESSGYPPEQYF. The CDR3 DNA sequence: TGCGCCAGCAGCCCAGAATCTAGCGGCTACCCCCCCGAGCAGTACTTC.

The CDR3 sequence: CASSPAGLSNYGYTF. CDR3 DNA sequence: TGCGCCAGCAGCCCGGCGGGCCTAAGTAACTATGGCTACACCTTC. The chain combines TRBV5-1 with TRBJ1-2; D unresolved. The germline V gene has CDR1 SGHRS and CDR2 YFSETQ. The CDR3 sequence is 15 residues long. Trimming stripped 4 bases from V and 1 base from J, with 14 bases between.

The DNA for the CDR3 is TGCAGCGTTGATTCCGGGGGAGGAGAGACCCAGTACTTC. Protein sequence: CSVDSGGGETQYF. This chain joins TRBV29-1 and TRBJ2-5; weak D call: TRBD2 (6 bases). CDR1 and CDR2 from the germline V gene are SQVTM and ANQGSEA. This CDR3 is built from 13 residues. The ends were cut back, 3 bases at V and 4 bases at J, with 12 bases in the middle. Full variable domain (rest looked up from reference TRBV29-1 and TRBJ2-5): SAVISQKPSRDICQRGTSLTIQCQVDSQVTMMFWYRQQPGQSLTLIATANQGSEATYESGFVIDKFPISRPNLTFSTLTVSNMSPEDSSIYLCSVDSGGGETQYFGPGTRLLVL.

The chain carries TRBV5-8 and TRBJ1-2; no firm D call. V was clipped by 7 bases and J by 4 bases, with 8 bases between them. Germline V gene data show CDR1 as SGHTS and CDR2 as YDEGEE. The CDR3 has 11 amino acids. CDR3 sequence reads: CASSGSYGYTF. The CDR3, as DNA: TGTGCCAGCTCTGGCAGCTATGGCTACACCTTC.

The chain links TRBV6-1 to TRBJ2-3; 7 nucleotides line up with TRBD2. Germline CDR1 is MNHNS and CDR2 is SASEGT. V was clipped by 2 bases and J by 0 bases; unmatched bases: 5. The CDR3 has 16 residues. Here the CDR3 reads CASSERLAASTDTQYF. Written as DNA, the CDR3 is TGTGCCAGCAGTGAAAGACTAGCCGCGAGCACAGATACGCAGTATTTT.

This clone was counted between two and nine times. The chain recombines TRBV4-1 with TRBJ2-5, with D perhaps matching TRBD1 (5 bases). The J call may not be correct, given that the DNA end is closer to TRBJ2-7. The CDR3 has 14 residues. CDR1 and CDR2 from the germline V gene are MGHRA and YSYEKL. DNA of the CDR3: TGCGCCAGCAGCCAAGAACAGGTTGGCTACGAGCAGTACTTC. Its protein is CASSQEQVGYEQYF.

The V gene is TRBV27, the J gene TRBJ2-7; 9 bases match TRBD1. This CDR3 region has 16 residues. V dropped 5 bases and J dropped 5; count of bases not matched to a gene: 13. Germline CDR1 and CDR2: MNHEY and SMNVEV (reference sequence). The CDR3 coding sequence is TGTGCCAGCAGTCCCCTTGGGGGGACAGGGCACCACGAGCAGTACTTC. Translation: CASSPLGGTGHHEQYF.

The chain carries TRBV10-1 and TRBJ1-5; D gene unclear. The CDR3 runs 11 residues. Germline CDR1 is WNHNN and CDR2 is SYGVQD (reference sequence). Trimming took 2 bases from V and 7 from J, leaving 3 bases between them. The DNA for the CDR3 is TGCGCCAGCAGTGAGGGCCAGCCCCAGCATTTT. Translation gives CASSEGQPQHF.

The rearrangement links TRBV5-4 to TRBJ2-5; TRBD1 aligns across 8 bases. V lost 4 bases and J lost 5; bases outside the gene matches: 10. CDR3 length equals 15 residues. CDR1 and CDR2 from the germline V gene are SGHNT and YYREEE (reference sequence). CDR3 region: CASSRKQGGGETQYF. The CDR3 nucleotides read TGTGCCAGCAGCCGAAAACAGGGGGGTGGGGAGACCCAGTACTTC.

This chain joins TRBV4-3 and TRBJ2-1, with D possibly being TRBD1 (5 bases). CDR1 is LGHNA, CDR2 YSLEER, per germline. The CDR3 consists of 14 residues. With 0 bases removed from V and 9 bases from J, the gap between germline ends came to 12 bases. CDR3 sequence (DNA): TGCGCCAGCAGCCAAGAGATAGGGGTCGGTGAGCAGTTCTTC. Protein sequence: CASSQEIGVGEQFF.

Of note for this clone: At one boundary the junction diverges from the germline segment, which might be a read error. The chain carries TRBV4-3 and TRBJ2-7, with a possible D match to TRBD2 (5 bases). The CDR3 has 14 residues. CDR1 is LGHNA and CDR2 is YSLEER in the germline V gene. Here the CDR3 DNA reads TGCGCCCGCAGCCAAGGAGTGGGAGCCTACGAGCAGTACTTC. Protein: CARSQGVGAYEQYF.

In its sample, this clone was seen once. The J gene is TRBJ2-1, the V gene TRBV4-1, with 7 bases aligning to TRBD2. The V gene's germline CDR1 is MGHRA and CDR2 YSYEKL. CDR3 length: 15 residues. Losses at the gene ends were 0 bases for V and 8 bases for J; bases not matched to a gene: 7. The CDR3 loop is CASSQERTRIDEQFF. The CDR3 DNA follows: TGCGCCAGCAGCCAAGAGCGGACTAGAATCGATGAGCAGTTCTTC.

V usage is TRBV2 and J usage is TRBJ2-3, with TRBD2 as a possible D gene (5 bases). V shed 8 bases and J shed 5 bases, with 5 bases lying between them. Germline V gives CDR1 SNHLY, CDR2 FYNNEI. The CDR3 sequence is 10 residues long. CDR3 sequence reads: CASEGDTQYF. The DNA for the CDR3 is TGTGCCAGCGAGGGAGATACGCAGTATTTT.

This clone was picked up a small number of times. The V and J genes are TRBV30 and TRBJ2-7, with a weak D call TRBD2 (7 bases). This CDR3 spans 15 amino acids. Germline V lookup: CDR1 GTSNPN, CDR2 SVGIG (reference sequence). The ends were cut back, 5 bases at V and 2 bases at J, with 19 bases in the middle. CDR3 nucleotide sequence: TGTGCCTGGTCCTTCCGGGGGGCGGGTACCTACGAGCAGTACTTC. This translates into CAWSFRGAGTYEQYF.

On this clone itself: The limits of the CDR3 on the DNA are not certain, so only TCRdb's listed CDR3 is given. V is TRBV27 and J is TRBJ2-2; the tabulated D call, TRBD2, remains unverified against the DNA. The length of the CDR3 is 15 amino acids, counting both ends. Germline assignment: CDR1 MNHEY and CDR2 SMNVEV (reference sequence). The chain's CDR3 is CASSSSTGNTGELFF.

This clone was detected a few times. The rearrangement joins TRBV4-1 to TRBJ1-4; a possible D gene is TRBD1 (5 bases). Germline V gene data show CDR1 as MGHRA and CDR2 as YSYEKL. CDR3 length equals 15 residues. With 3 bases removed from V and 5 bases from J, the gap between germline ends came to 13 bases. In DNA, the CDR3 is TGCGCCAGCAGCCAGGCAGGGCTCCTAAATGAAAAACTGTTTTTT. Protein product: CASSQAGLLNEKLFF.

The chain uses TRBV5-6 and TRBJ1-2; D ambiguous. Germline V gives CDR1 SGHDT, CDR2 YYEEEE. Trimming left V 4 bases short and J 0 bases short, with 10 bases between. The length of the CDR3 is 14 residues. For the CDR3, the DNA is TGTGCCAGCAGCATACTCACCTCTAACTATGGCTACACCTTC. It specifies CASSILTSNYGYTF.

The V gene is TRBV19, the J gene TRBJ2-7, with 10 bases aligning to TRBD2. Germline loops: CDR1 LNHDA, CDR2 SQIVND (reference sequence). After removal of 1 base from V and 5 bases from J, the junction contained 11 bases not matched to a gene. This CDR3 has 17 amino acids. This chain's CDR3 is CASSIVRGRTSGDEQYF. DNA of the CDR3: TGTGCCAGTAGTATAGTACGCGGGAGGACTAGCGGCGACGAGCAGTACTTC.

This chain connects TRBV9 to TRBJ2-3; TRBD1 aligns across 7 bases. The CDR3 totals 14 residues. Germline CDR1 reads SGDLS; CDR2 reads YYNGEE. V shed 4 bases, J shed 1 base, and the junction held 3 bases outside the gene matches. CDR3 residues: CASSTGTGTDTQYF. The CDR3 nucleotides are TGTGCCAGCAGCACCGGGACAGGCACAGATACGCAGTATTTT.